These T cell receptor beta chains were read from a single sample in a study of CD8+CD57+ T cells in acquired aplastic anemia. In TCRdb, the reads were re-called with MiXCR into one record per CDR3 protein. The sample lists 150,000 to 200,000 distinct CDR3 sequences, about 60% seen once, with around 45% in the top ten. The material sequenced was sorted CD4+, CD8+, or CD8+CD57+ T cells (not recorded which) from PBMCs. The receptor set was obtained from a human donor in good health. The CDR3 runs from the conserved cysteine through the conserved F or W. The D gene is left open where the match is weak. Not every row has a clone size; where given, it reads once, few, many or a size class.

NA,TRBJ2-2,NA,TRBV20-1,TGCAGCACCCAGAGCCCCGAGAACACCGGGGAGCTGTTTTTT,CSTQSPENTGELFF
NA,TRBJ2-1,NA,TRBV9,TGTGCCAGCAGCCCCTTCGGAGATGCCTACAATGAGCAGTTCTTC,CASSPFGDAYNEQFF
NA,TRBJ1-2,NA,TRBV7-9,TGTGCCAGCAGCCGGGTATGGGCAGTGTCAGCTAACTATGGCTACACCTTC,CASSRVWAVSANYGYTF
TRBD1,TRBJ1-2,NA,TRBV20-1,TGCAGTGCTGGGACAGGGGCTATCCTCACCTTC,CSAGTGAILTF
NA,TRBJ1-1,NA,TRBV4-1,TGCGCCAGCAGCCAAGATGAGTGGGGTTGGGGCACTGAAGCTTTCTTT,CASSQDEWGWGTEAFF
NA,TRBJ2-7,NA,TRBV7-8,TGTGCCAGCAGCCCGCCTGGAGAGTGGGGGCGGGTCGAGCAGTACTTC,CASSPPGEWGRVEQYF
NA,TRBJ2-7,NA,TRBV7-3,TGTGCCAGCGGACTGACACCAGGCTACGAGCAGTACTTC,CASGLTPGYEQYF
TRBD2,TRBJ2-7,once,TRBV10-3,TGTGCCATCAGTGAAGGACTAGCGGGCTACGAGCAGTACTTC,CAISEGLAGYEQYF
NA,TRBJ2-3,NA,TRBV7-3,TGTGCCAGCAGCCTACCGGGGTCCGCCAGCACAGATACGCAGTATTTT,CASSLPGSASTDTQYF
NA,TRBJ1-6,many,TRBV6-2/TRBV6-3,TGTGCCAGCAGCCCGTCGTTCGACAACTATAATTCACCCCTCCACTTT,CASSPSFDNYNSPLHF
NA,TRBJ2-6,NA,TRBV19,TGTGCCACCAGCCGTGGGACCTCTGGGGCCAACGTCCTGACTTTC,CATSRGTSGANVLTF
TRBD1,TRBJ1-5,few,TRBV6-1,TGTGCCAGCAGTGAACCCGGAGTTTCACAGGGGGATTTT,CASSEPGVSQGDF
NA,TRBJ2-1,NA,TRBV7-2,TGTGCCAGCAGCTCCCCCTTGGTAGGGGGAGACAATGAGCAGTTCTTC,CASSSPLVGGDNEQFF
NA,TRBJ2-1,once,TRBV12-3/TRBV12-4,TGTGCCAGCTTGAGGACGGGGCTGAATGAGCAGTTCTTC,CASLRTGLNEQFF
TRBD1,TRBJ1-1,NA,TRBV7-3,TGTGCCAGCAGCTCCCAGGGGGCCTCTGAAGCTTTCTTT,CASSSQGASEAFF
NA,TRBJ2-7,many,TRBV6-5,TGTGCCAGCAGTTACTCGAGGGGGAGTGGCGAGCAGTACTTC,CASSYSRGSGEQYF
NA,TRBJ1-6,few,TRBV2,TGTGCCAGCAGGGAAAAGGGGATATCACCCCTCCACTTT,CASREKGISPLHF
TRBD2,TRBJ2-1,many,TRBV11-2,TGTGCCAGCAGCCTGACTAGCGGGAGGGGATACTACAATGAGCAGTTCTTC,CASSLTSGRGYYNEQFF
NA,TRBJ1-2,NA,TRBV9,TGTGCCAGCAGCGTAGCGTGGGGGAGCGATGGCTACACCTTC,CASSVAWGSDGYTF
TRBD1,TRBJ2-7,NA,TRBV11-3,TGTGCCAGCAGTATAGGACAGGGGAAGAGGTACTTC,CASSIGQGKRYF
NA,TRBJ1-1,many,TRBV9,TGTGCCAGCAGCGGCGGGACGCTGAACACTGAAGCTTTCTTT,CASSGGTLNTEAFF
TRBD2,TRBJ2-7,few,TRBV20-1,TGCAGTGCTAAGCGGGACTCCTACGAGCAGTACTTC,CSAKRDSYEQYF
NA,TRBJ2-5,NA,TRBV24-1,TGTGCCACCAGTGATCCACTCGGGGACCAAGAGACCCAGTACTTC,CATSDPLGDQETQYF
NA,TRBJ1-5,few,TRBV24-1,TGTGCCACCAGTGATTTTCGAGGGGGGTACCAAGAGACCCAGCATTTT,CATSDFRGGYQETQHF
TRBD2,TRBJ2-7,NA,TRBV29-1,TGCAGCGTCGGACTAGCGGGGGCCTACGAGCAGTACTTC,CSVGLAGAYEQYF
TRBD1,TRBJ1-1,many,TRBV7-2,TGTGCCAGCAGCTTAGGCCCAGGGGGGACTGAAGCTTTCTTT,CASSLGPGGTEAFF
NA,TRBJ2-3,many,TRBV4-3,TGCGCCAGCAGCCCACGACTAGTTTCGAACACAGATACGCAGTATTTT,CASSPRLVSNTDTQYF
TRBD1,TRBJ1-1,NA,TRBV7-8,TGTGCCAGCAGCGGACAGGGGGGATATGACACTGAAGCTTTCTTT,CASSGQGGYDTEAFF
NA,TRBJ2-1,NA,TRBV5-1,TGTGCCAGCAGCGCGAAAGGACTGTTCTCCTACAATGAGCAGTTCTTC,CASSAKGLFSYNEQFF
NA,TRBJ1-2,NA,TRBV7-2,TGTGCCAGCAGCTTGTGGGGGGGACCTAACTATGGCTACACCTTC,CASSLWGGPNYGYTF
TRBD1,TRBJ1-6,NA,TRBV7-9,TGTGCCAGCAGCTCCGGACAGGGCTATAATTCACCCCTCCACTTT,CASSSGQGYNSPLHF
TRBD2,TRBJ2-1,many,TRBV20-1,TGCAGTGCTTATACTAGCGGCAGGGGACCCTTCTACAATGAGCAGTTCTTC,CSAYTSGRGPFYNEQFF
NA,TRBJ2-1,NA,TRBV20-1,TGCAGTGCTAGGGGGGGACCGGGCCCCAATGAGCAGTTCTTC,CSARGGPGPNEQFF
NA,TRBJ1-1,once,TRBV19,TGTGTCAGTAGTAGGACAAGTTCGAACACTGAAGCTTTCTTT,CVSSRTSSNTEAFF
TRBD1,TRBJ2-7,many,TRBV3-1,TGTGCCAGCAGCCAAGAAGGGACAGATGTCTACGAGCAGTACTTC,CASSQEGTDVYEQYF
TRBD1,TRBJ1-2,NA,TRBV29-1,TGCAGCGCCGGGACAGGGTCTAACTATGGCTACACCTTC,CSAGTGSNYGYTF
NA,TRBJ2-5,NA,TRBV20-1,TGCAGTGCTAGAGCAGCAACTAGGATCCAAGAGACCCAGTACTTC,CSARAATRIQETQYF
NA,TRBJ2-2,NA,TRBV7-3,TGTGCCAGCAGTACGACAGGGAACACCGGGGAGCTGTTTTTT,CASSTTGNTGELFF
NA,TRBJ2-2,NA,TRBV5-4,TGTGCCAGCAGCTTGCTACCGGGGGGCGCGGGGACCGGGGAGCTGTTTTTT,CASSLLPGGAGTGELFF
NA,TRBJ2-7,NA,TRBV5-1,TGCGCCAGCAGCTTCGACGACAGACGCTACGAGCAGTACTTC,CASSFDDRRYEQYF
NA,TRBJ1-1,NA,TRBV14,TGTACCAGCAGCCAAGATGGGTTTACAGAGACCCAGTACTTT,CTSSQDGFTETQYF
NA,TRBJ2-7,few,TRBV9,TGTGCCAGCAGCGTAGACGACCGATACGAGCAGTACTTC,CASSVDDRYEQYF
NA,TRBJ1-5,NA,TRBV9,TGTGCCAGCAGCCAAGGACGGAACAATCAGCCCCAGCATTTT,CASSQGRNNQPQHF
TRBD1,TRBJ1-1,NA,TRBV2,TGTGCCAGCAGGACAGGGCGATTGAACACTGAAGCTTTCTTT,CASRTGRLNTEAFF
NA,TRBJ2-7,many,TRBV10-1,TGCGCCAGCAGTGAATTGAGGACGGGGACCTACGAGCAGTACTTC,CASSELRTGTYEQYF